The 5 T cell receptor beta chains in this list originate from one sample, sequenced in a study of blood T cell repertoires in COVID-19. TCRdb's copy holds only in-frame clones and misses some; the assay was immunoSEQ multiplex PCR. Of approximately 160,000 clones detected, approximately 79% appear once; the ten largest clones hold 7.3%. The sample was PBMCs or T cells enriched from blood (not recorded which). The receptors were gathered from a man aged 50 or older who had recovered from COVID-19.

The chain recombines TRBV5-5 with TRBJ2-3; 7 bases are a match to TRBD1. Germline assignment: CDR1 SGHKS and CDR2 YYEKEE (reference sequence). The CDR3 sequence is 15 residues long. The ends lost 5 bases at V and 6 bases at J; junction bases unmatched: 12. CDR3 in DNA: TGTGCCAGCAGAATAACAGGGGATTATAAGGATACGCAGTATTTT. This sequence encodes CASRITGDYKDTQYF. The full variable domain, completed using reference TRBV5-5 and TRBJ2-3, is DAGVTQSPTHLIKTRGQQVTLRCSPISGHKSVSWYQQVLGQGPQFIFQYYEKEERGRGNFPDRFSARQFPNYSSELNVNALLLGDSALYLCASRITGDYKDTQYFGPGTRLTVL.

The chain uses TRBV21-1 and TRBJ2-1; the table's D gene call, TRBD2, was not cross checked with the DNA. TRBV21-1 is tagged as a pseudogene. This CDR3 region has 15 residues. This chain's CDR3 is CASSKLRGSYNEQFF. The CDR3 nucleotides read TGTGCCAGCAGCAAACTCCGGGGCTCCTACAATGAGCAGTTCTTC.

The J gene is TRBJ1-5, the V gene TRBV4-1; no clear D gene. Germline assignment: CDR1 MGHRA and CDR2 YSYEKL. CDR3 length equals 16 residues. V shed 0 bases and J shed 3 bases, with 12 bases lying between them. The CDR3 nucleotides read TGCGCCAGCAGCCAAGATAGCGGGCGGATCAATCAGCCCCAGCATTTT. It yields the protein CASSQDSGRINQPQHF.

The chain couples TRBV6-1 to TRBJ2-7; D is perhaps TRBD1 (5 bases). Germline CDR1 reads MNHNS; CDR2 reads SASEGT. Between the trimmed V and J ends, which lost 3 bases and 0 bases, there was a span of 6 bases. The length of the CDR3 is 13 residues. Written as DNA, the CDR3 is TGTGCCAGCAGTGACAGGGACTCCTACGAGCAGTACTTC. This codes for CASSDRDSYEQYF.

This chain uses TRBV25-1 with TRBJ1-5; D remains ambiguous. The CDR3 loop spans 13 amino acids. Trimming left V 3 bases short and J 4 bases short, with 7 bases between. Germline V gene lookup returns CDR1 MGHDK and CDR2 SYGVNS. This CDR3 is CASSELGNQPQHF. CDR3 DNA sequence: TGTGCCAGCAGTGAGCTCGGGAATCAGCCCCAGCATTTT.